The 4 T cell receptor beta chains given below trace back to one sample, sequenced in a study of OX40 agonist ivuxolimab in advanced cancers. Clones were read by immunoSEQ multiplex PCR, and TCRdb kept only the in-frame ones, dropping some. The sample includes about 90,000 clones, 75% to 90% of them seen just once. The sample in question was CD4+ or CD8+ T cells sorted from blood, obtained in a trial of the OX40 agonist ivuxolimab. Every receptor here comes from an adult with an advanced solid tumor such as melanoma, head and neck, liver or kidney cancer.

The chain recombines TRBV27 with TRBJ2-1; the D gene is possibly TRBD2 (5 bases). This CDR3 region has 12 residues. Germline CDR1 reads MNHEY; CDR2 reads SMNVEV (reference sequence). V was pared by 2 bases and J by 10 bases, with 9 bases between. The CDR3 DNA follows: TGTGCCAGCAGTTTAGGATCGGGGGAGCAGTTCTTC. This codes for CASSLGSGEQFF.

The chain links TRBV7-2 to TRBJ2-2; either TRBD1 or TRBD2 may supply D (5 bases each). The V end lost 0 bases, the J end lost 3 bases, and 8 bases lay between the germline ends. The CDR3 runs 15 residues. Germline V gene lookup returns CDR1 SGHTA and CDR2 FQGNSA. The CDR3 region has the DNA TGTGCCAGCAGCTTAGCCCAGGGACACACCGGGGAGCTGTTTTTT. Its protein is CASSLAQGHTGELFF.

The chain couples TRBV12-2 to TRBJ2-4; the tabulated D call, TRBD1, remains unverified against the DNA. TRBV12-2 is annotated as a pseudogene. This CDR3 contains 17 residues. DNA for the CDR3: TGTGCAAGTCGCTTAGCCAGACAGGCACTAGCCAAAAACATTCAGTACTTC. Translation gives CASRLARQALAKNIQYF.

The genes are TRBV27 and TRBJ2-3; D remains unclear. Trimming removed 6 bases at V and 8 bases at J, with 15 bases between. Germline V gene sequence: CDR1 MNHEY, CDR2 SMNVEV (reference sequence). The CDR3 totals 13 residues. This CDR3 reads CASRGPGLVTQYF. The DNA for the CDR3 is TGTGCCAGCAGGGGTCCCGGCCTGGTTACGCAGTATTTT.